This passage covers 3 T cell receptor beta chains from one sample sequenced in a study of spatial heterogeneity in lung cancer. One entry per CDR3 protein results from TCRdb running MiXCR on the 5' RACE reads. The sample lists 110,000 or so distinct CDR3 sequences, 10% to 13% occurring once. Time point here: blood at routine non-recurrence follow-up after resection. The specimen comprised PBMCs, sampled at follow-up. These receptors all come from a female donor with early-stage non-small cell lung cancer.

This clonotype was counted only a few times. This chain connects TRBV20-1 to TRBJ2-1, with D perhaps matching TRBD2 (6 bases). The V end was cut by 4 bases, the J end by 3 bases, with 13 bases between. The CDR3 is made up of 14 amino acids. CDR1 is DFQATT and CDR2 is SNEGSKA in the germline V gene (reference sequence). CDR3 DNA: TGCAGTGCTACCCGGGAGATGGGCTACAATGAGCAGTTCTTC. It codes for CSATREMGYNEQFF.

This clonotype has more than one count but fewer than ten. The genes are TRBV19 and TRBJ1-5; the match to TRBD1 covers 11 bases. V gave up 3 bases and J gave up 5 bases; unmatched junction bases: 3. CDR3 length: 15 amino acids. Germline V gene sequence: CDR1 LNHDA, CDR2 SQIVND (reference sequence). CDR3 in DNA: TGTGCCAGTAGTATCGGGACAGGGGGGTATCAGCCCCAGCATTTT. This sequence encodes CASSIGTGGYQPQHF.

This clonotype was seen at least ten times. This chain links TRBV19 with TRBJ1-1, with 7 bases matching TRBD1. This CDR3 spans 16 amino acids. V lost 6 bases to trimming and J lost 0 bases; unmatched junction nucleotides: 10. CDR1 and CDR2 from the germline V gene are LNHDA and SQIVND (reference sequence). The CDR3, as DNA: TGTGCCAGTAGCTATTCCGACAGGGTGATGAACACTGAAGCTTTCTTT. Translated: CASSYSDRVMNTEAFF.